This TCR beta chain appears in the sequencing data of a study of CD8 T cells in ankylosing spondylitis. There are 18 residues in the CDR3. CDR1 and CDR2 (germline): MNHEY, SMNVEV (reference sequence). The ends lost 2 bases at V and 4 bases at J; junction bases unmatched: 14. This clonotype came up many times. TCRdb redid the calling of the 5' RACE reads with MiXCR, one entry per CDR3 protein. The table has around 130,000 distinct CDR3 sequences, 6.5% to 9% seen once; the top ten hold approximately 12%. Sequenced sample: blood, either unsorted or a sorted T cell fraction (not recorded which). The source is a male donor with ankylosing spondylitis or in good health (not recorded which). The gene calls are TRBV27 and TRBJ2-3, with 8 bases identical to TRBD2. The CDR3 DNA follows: TGTGCCAGCAGTTTAAATCCGTGGAGCGGGAGAAGGGCAGATACGCAGTATTTT. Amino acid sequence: CASSLNPWSGRRADTQYF.